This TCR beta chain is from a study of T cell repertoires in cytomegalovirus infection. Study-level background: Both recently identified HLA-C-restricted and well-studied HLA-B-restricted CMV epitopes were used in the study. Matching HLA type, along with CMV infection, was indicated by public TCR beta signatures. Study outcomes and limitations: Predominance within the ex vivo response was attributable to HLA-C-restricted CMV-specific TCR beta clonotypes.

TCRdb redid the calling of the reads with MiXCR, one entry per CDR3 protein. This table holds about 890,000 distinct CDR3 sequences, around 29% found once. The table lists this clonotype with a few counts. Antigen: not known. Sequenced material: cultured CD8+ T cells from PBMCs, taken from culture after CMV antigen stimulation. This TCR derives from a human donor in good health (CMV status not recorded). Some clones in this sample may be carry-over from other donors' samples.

CDR3 protein: CASSQMTYTDTQYF. The CDR3 DNA is TGTGCCAGCAGCCAAATGACTTACACAGATACGCAGTATTTT. The rearrangement uses TRBV14 and TRBJ2-3; D is uncertain. The CDR3 contains 14 residues. CDR1 SGHDN and CDR2 FVKESK come from the germline V gene. Trimming stripped 2 bases from V and 2 bases from J, with 8 bases between.